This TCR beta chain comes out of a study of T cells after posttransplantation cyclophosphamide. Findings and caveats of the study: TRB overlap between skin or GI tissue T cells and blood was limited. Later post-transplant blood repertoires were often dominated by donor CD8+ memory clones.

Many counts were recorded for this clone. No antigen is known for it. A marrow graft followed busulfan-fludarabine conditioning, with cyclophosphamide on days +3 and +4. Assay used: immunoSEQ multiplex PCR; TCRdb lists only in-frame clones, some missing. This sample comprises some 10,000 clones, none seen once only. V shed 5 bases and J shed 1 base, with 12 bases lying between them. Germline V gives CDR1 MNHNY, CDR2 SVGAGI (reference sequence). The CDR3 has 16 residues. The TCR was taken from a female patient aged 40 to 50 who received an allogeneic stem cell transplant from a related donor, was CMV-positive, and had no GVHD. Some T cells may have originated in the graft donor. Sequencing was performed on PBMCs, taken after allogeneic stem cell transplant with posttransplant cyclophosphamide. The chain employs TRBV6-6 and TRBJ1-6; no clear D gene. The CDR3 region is CASSPTRWSYNSPLHF. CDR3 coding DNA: TGTGCCAGCAGTCCGACTAGGTGGTCCTATAATTCACCCCTCCACTTT.